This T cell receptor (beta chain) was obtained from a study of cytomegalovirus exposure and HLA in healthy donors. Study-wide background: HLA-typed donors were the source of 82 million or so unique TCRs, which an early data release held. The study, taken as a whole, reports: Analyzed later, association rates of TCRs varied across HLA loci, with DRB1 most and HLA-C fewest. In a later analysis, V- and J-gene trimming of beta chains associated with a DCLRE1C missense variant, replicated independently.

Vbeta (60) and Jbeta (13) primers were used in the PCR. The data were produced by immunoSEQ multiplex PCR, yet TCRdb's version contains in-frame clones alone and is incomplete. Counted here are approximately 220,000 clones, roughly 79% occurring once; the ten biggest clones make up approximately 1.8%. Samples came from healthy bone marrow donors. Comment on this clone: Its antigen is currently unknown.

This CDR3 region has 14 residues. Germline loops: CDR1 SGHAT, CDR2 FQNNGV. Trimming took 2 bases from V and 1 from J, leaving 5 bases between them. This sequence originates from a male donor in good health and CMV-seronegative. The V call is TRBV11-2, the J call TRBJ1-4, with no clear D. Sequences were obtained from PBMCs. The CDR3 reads CASSLWRTNEKLFF. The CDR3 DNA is TGTGCCAGCAGCTTATGGAGAACTAATGAAAAACTGTTTTTT.